This entry describes one T cell receptor (beta chain). What it binds is unknown. The data were taken from a study of cytomegalovirus exposure and HLA in healthy donors. Findings and limits, study-wide: HLA restriction was apparent for most CMV-associated TCR beta chains in a later analysis. Presence/absence analyses took donor sequencing depth as roughly uniform.

PCR involved 60 Vbeta and 13 Jbeta primers. Study processing details: In a later analysis, the count reached 80 million or so unique TCR beta chains, with about 11 million shared. This table comes from immunoSEQ multiplex PCR, and its TCRdb copy is limited to in-frame clones, with some not included. D and trimming were read from the DNA, whereas the V and J calls and clone size are those reported in that table. The sample records roughly 150,000 clones, less than 85% being singletons. CDR3 length: 14 amino acids. V shed 4 bases, J shed 5 bases, and the junction held 8 bases outside the gene matches. Germline values: CDR1 SGHTS, CDR2 YDEGEE.

Sequencing input: PBMCs. This TCR derives from a woman aged 45 to 65 in good health and CMV-seropositive. V and J are TRBV5-8 and TRBJ1-1, with 7 positions matching TRBD1. Here the CDR3 DNA reads TGTGCCAGCAGCACAGAACTGACAGGGACTGAAGCTTTCTTT. Its translation is CASSTELTGTEAFF.